Described below is a single T cell receptor beta chain sequence and its context. Its antigen is currently unknown. This entry belongs to a study of tumor-infiltrating lymphocytes in primary liver carcinoma. Across the whole study: All lesions had stage T1-T3 N0M0 and about 4 to 11 cm widths. Tissue type made little difference to sample yields of roughly 3.65 to 7.5 million productive TCRbeta reads. Study-wide results and caveats: Top-250-clone fractions were significantly higher in tumors than in blood (p = 0.039).

A constant-region primer served to make TCR beta cDNA from roughly 500 ng total RNA. Libraries for TCR beta were built through three nested multiplex PCR rounds, which together made up a slightly modified ARM-PCR procedure. Primers for the first two PCR rounds were TRBV1-TRBV30 forward primers and a C-beta reverse primer (10 cycles per round). TCRdb re-analysed the multiplex PCR reads in MiXCR, keeping a single row per CDR3 protein. The sample consists of about 330,000 distinct CDR3 sequences, around three fifths of them appearing once. Out of unsorted whole blood came the blood RNA, and germline DNA was extracted as well. Patients had chronic HBV infection and were treatment-naive. CDR3 length: 16 residues. In germline, CDR1 is SGHAT, CDR2 FQNNGV. V gave up 6 bases and J gave up 4 bases; unmatched junction bases: 12.

The sequence was collected from a man aged 40-50 years with primary liver carcinoma and hepatitis B virus infection. Sequenced input: peripheral blood. The chain recombines TRBV11-2 with TRBJ2-5; 9 bases are shared with TRBD1. In DNA, the CDR3 is TGTGCCAGCAGGCCAATATTGGGGACAGGGACAGAGACCCAGTACTTC. Translated: CASRPILGTGTETQYF.